The rows below give T cell receptor beta chains drawn from one sample of a study of cytomegalovirus exposure and HLA in healthy donors. Produced via immunoSEQ multiplex PCR; TCRdb's table is partial and in-frame only. This table has 99,000 or so clones, 83% appearing once. The sample taken for sequencing was PBMCs. Receptors originate from a man in his late teens or twenties in good health and CMV-seronegative. CDR3s include the opening cysteine and the closing phenylalanine or tryptophan. The order of the fields is V gene, J gene, D gene, clone size, CDR3 protein, CDR3 DNA. A D gene is named only where the DNA matches it firmly. Only part of the rows carry a size: once, few, many, or a class if the clone is expanded.

>TRBV6-5|TRBJ1-1|NA|NA
CASSPGLGTEAFF
TGTGCCAGCAGTCCCGGACTGGGCACTGAAGCTTTCTTT
>TRBV19|TRBJ2-7|NA|NA
CASSIQGYEQYF
TGTGCCAGTAGTATACAGGGCTACGAGCAGTACTTC
>TRBV5-6|TRBJ2-7|TRBD1|few
CASSQLDRGKEQYF
TGTGCCAGCAGCCAACTCGACAGGGGTAAGGAGCAGTACTTC
>TRBV28|TRBJ2-7|NA|NA
CASSPPPYYEQYF
TGTGCCAGCAGTCCACCCCCCTACTACGAGCAGTACTTC
>TRBV2|TRBJ1-2|TRBD1|NA
CASSRDSSYGYTF
TGTGCCAGCAGTCGGGACAGTTCCTATGGCTACACCTTC
>TRBV4-3|TRBJ2-1|TRBD2|NA
CASSQDNGPWTSGSHNEQFF
TGCGCCAGCAGCCAAGATAACGGGCCGTGGACTAGCGGGAGCCACAATGAGCAGTTCTTC
>TRBV10-3|TRBJ2-1|TRBD2|few
CAISGTTSGYDNEQFF
TGTGCCATCAGTGGGACGACTAGCGGGTATGACAATGAGCAGTTCTTC
>TRBV6-5|TRBJ1-1|NA|NA
CASSAGRSTEAFF
TGTGCCAGCAGTGCCGGTCGAAGCACTGAAGCTTTCTTT
>TRBV27|TRBJ1-1|TRBD1|NA
CASSGTGIINTEAFF
TGTGCCAGCAGCGGGACAGGGATTATAAACACTGAAGCTTTCTTT
>TRBV29-1|TRBJ2-2|TRBD2|medium-sized
CSALAGTNTGELFF
TGCAGCGCTCTAGCGGGGACGAACACCGGGGAGCTGTTTTTT
>TRBV5-1|TRBJ2-1|NA|NA
CASSWGGVGNEQFF
TGCGCCAGCAGCTGGGGGGGCGTGGGGAATGAGCAGTTCTTC
>TRBV7-9|TRBJ2-1|TRBD2|NA
CASSPGLVVSEQFF
TGTGCCAGCAGCCCCGGACTAGTCGTAAGTGAGCAGTTCTTC
>TRBV18|TRBJ2-5|TRBD1|NA
CASSPRTGGKETQYF
TGTGCCAGCTCACCCAGGACAGGGGGGAAGGAGACCCAGTACTTC
>TRBV9|TRBJ2-3|NA|NA
CASSAPHGPDTQYF
TGTGCCAGCAGCGCACCCCATGGCCCAGATACGCAGTATTTT
>TRBV9|TRBJ2-7|TRBD2|NA
CASSVDRGLGSSEQYF
TGTGCCAGCAGCGTAGATCGGGGACTAGGGAGTTCTGAGCAGTACTTC
>TRBV7-9|TRBJ2-1|NA|few
CASSTPRDEQFF
TGTGCCAGCAGCACTCCGCGAGATGAGCAGTTCTTC
>TRBV13|TRBJ2-3|TRBD1|once
CASSPGTGSADTQYF
TGTGCCAGCAGCCCAGGGACAGGGAGCGCAGATACGCAGTATTTT
>TRBV18|TRBJ1-1|NA|NA
CASSRGKPNTEAFF
TGTGCCAGCTCCCGAGGGAAGCCGAACACTGAAGCTTTCTTT
>TRBV6-5|TRBJ1-1|NA|NA
CASSPGTLFEAFF
TGTGCCAGCAGTCCAGGGACTCTATTTGAAGCTTTCTTT
>TRBV27|TRBJ2-7|NA|NA
CASNERGKSYEQYF
TGTGCCAGCAACGAAAGGGGCAAATCCTACGAGCAGTACTTC
>TRBV7-9|TRBJ1-1|NA|NA
CASSWGEDTEAFF
TGTGCCAGCAGTTGGGGAGAGGACACTGAAGCTTTCTTT
>TRBV27|TRBJ1-2|TRBD1|NA
CASSPDRARGYTF
TGTGCCAGCAGCCCCGACAGGGCGAGGGGCTACACCTTC
>TRBV6-5|TRBJ2-7|TRBD1|NA
CASSGWTGSSEQYF
TGTGCCAGCAGTGGGTGGACAGGGAGTAGCGAGCAGTACTTC
>TRBV18|TRBJ1-2|NA|few
CASSQGSLYGYTF
TGTGCCAGCTCTCAGGGGTCCCTCTATGGCTACACCTTC
>TRBV28|TRBJ2-5|TRBD1|NA
CASTPDRIQYF
TGTGCCAGCACGCCGGACAGGATTCAGTACTTC
>TRBV11-2|TRBJ1-2|NA|once
CASSPGFPTNYGYTF
TGTGCCAGCAGCCCGGGGTTCCCAACTAACTATGGCTACACCTTC
>TRBV6-5|TRBJ1-1|NA|NA
CASSRSITGFTEAFF
TGTGCCAGCAGTCGATCAATTACAGGGTTCACTGAAGCTTTCTTT
>TRBV7-3|TRBJ1-5|NA|NA
CASSLLANQPQHF
TGTGCCAGCAGCTTATTAGCAAATCAGCCCCAGCATTTT
>TRBV10-3|TRBJ2-7|NA|NA
CASSYSTFTYEQYF
TGTGCCAGCAGTTACTCGACATTTACCTACGAGCAGTACTTC
>TRBV30|TRBJ2-7|TRBD1|NA
CAWSPGTGEAEQYF
TGTGCCTGGAGTCCGGGGACAGGGGAGGCCGAGCAGTACTTC
>TRBV29-1|TRBJ1-2|NA|NA
CSVRPTDPYGYTF
TGCAGCGTTCGTCCCACTGATCCATATGGCTACACCTTC
>TRBV6-5|TRBJ1-1|NA|NA
CASSFAGVNTEAFF
TGTGCCAGCAGTTTCGCAGGGGTGAACACTGAAGCTTTCTTT
>TRBV28|TRBJ2-1|TRBD1|NA
CASRVDRGRFYEQFF
TGTGCCAGCAGGGTAGACAGGGGGCGATTTTATGAGCAGTTCTTC
>TRBV9|TRBJ1-5|NA|NA
CASSVEEGWNQPQHF
TGTGCCAGCAGCGTAGAGGAGGGATGGAATCAGCCCCAGCATTTT
>TRBV7-8|TRBJ1-5|TRBD1|NA
CASSEDRVFSNQPQHF
TGTGCCAGCAGCGAAGACAGGGTTTTTAGCAATCAGCCCCAGCATTTT
>TRBV28|TRBJ2-3|NA|NA
CASSLGLADTQYF
TGTGCCAGCAGTTTAGGACTCGCAGATACGCAGTATTTT
>TRBV5-4|TRBJ2-7|NA|NA
CASSLGLEFEQYF
TGTGCCAGCAGTCTCGGACTTGAGTTCGAGCAGTACTTC
>TRBV11-3|TRBJ2-2|NA|once
CASSWGPGGELFF
TGTGCCAGCAGCTGGGGGCCGGGCGGGGAGCTGTTTTTT
>TRBV18|TRBJ2-7|NA|once
CASSPSTVTYEQYF
TGTGCCAGCTCACCCTCGACTGTTACCTACGAGCAGTACTTC